This TCR beta chain was documented in a study of technical replicates of blood from a handful of donors. Germline CDR1 reads SGDLS; CDR2 reads YYNGEE. The germline V and J ends were trimmed by 5 bases and 1 base, with 19 bases remaining between them. CDR3 length: 17 residues. TCRdb keeps only in-frame clones here, not all; method: immunoSEQ multiplex PCR. Of 90,000 or so clones listed, 95% are singletons. Material: T cells isolated from PBMCs. The gene calls are TRBV9 and TRBJ2-1; D is perhaps TRBD1 (6 bases). This TCR came from a human donor in good health. The DNA for the CDR3 is TGTGCCAGCAGGGCATACAGGGAAGTTGGATCCTACAATGAGCAGTTCTTC. It is translated as CASRAYREVGSYNEQFF.